A single T cell receptor (beta chain) is shown here with its context. What antigen it recognizes has not been identified. There are no base qualities to consult, and no much larger clone falls within one base. The data originate from a study of cytomegalovirus exposure and HLA in healthy donors (dated by TCRdb to about 2017). About the full investigation: An earlier analysis of several hundred of the donors reported approximately 270 Gb of sequence data and roughly 100 million unique TCR beta sequences from about 179 million T cells. About 330 gigabases of sequencing data and around 85 million unique TCR sequences made up an early release that covered under 750 HLA-typed donors. Among the approximately 430 genotyped donors, approximately 77% belonged to the genetic ancestry cluster associated with self-reported Caucasian donors. The aim of the study was to test whether cataloging public T cell receptors could identify signatures of past pathogen exposure. Using immunosequencing, the study profiled T cell repertoires from about 650 subjects and related those repertoires to cytomegalovirus serostatus. Along with the approximately 600-subject first cohort, a separate validation cohort of some 130 different subjects was used. To predict cytomegalovirus infection status, the study combined high-throughput TCR immunosequencing, statistical association of individual TCRs with disease status, and machine learning. To study patterns of TCR occurrence, a later analysis re-analyzed previously published TCR beta repertoires from around 670 donors and added high-resolution HLA genotyping. In the later analysis, no new phenotypic data were used to find candidate immune exposures; instead, reliance was placed on TCR beta sequences and their occurrence across donors. An earlier analysis of some 600 of the donors applied high-throughput TCR beta sequencing to assess whether each TCR beta V gene segment acted as functional or pseudogenic. Donor age, sex, ethnicity and CMV serostatus were compiled alongside the repertoire data. A later genetic analysis took genome-wide SNP genotypes for 398 of the 666 donors and used that subset as a discovery cohort. Every repertoire in the discovery cohort had been generated on one and the same sequencing platform. HLA typing included class I and class II loci at four-digit resolution. Typing coverage varied by locus: about 629-640 donors for A, B, C, DRB1 and DQB1; approximately 500 for DQA1; nearly 610 for DPA1; 450 to 480 for DPB1. Because of strong linkage in the cohort, roughly five DR-DQ haplotypes were treated as single units for association and clustering. Across 300 to 500 genotyped donors of the cohort, an average of approximately 220,000 unique TCR beta nucleotide sequences per donor were sequenced, and roughly 17% of those sequences were non-productive.

The cohort comprised approximately 700 healthy bone marrow donors. Cohort members were all nominally healthy when sampled, although unrecorded immune exposures were likely present. The donor was CMV seronegative and belonged to the group of 320 or so seronegative cohort members. Each donor provided a peripheral blood sample, and peripheral blood mononuclear cells were used for TCR beta sequencing. The Qiagen DNeasy Blood Extraction Kit was used to extract genomic DNA from the blood cell samples. V gives up 0 bases and J gives up 4 bases, and the segment between their germline ends measures 13 bases. CDR1 SGHRS and CDR2 YFSETQ were looked up in the germline V gene. The CDR3 starts with the cysteine, ends with the phenylalanine, and has 15 residues. Only the CDR3 region is kept as DNA, spanning 45 bases read in frame from base 1. General study outcomes and caveats: The classifier was reported to diagnose cytomegalovirus status with high specificity and sensitivity in both the original cohort and the validation cohort. Linkage disequilibrium might explain the correlated functional status among segregating V segments, but an unknown experimental factor could not be excluded. V-gene and J-gene trimming of TCR beta chains was associated with a missense DCLRE1C variant in a later genetic analysis, and the association was replicated in an independent cohort. Compared with the approximately 720-donor mean, donors in an Asian-associated ancestry cluster had fewer N-insertions in productive TCRs, according to a later genetic analysis. It was suggested by the authors that the approach could potentially be generalized to other disease states and immunological phenotypes. Some IMGT-functional V segments, including TRBV6-2 and TRBV6-3, could not be distinguished by the 87-base-pair reads and were therefore excluded. In vitro tests confirmed that a few of the cytomegalovirus-associated TCR beta chains recognize cytomegalovirus antigens. When HLA alleles, especially DR and DQ, strongly co-occurred, TCR associations were difficult to assign to individual alleles. At a false discovery rate of 0.05, a later analysis linked some 18,000 TCR beta sequences to specific HLA alleles. Because counts were too low, fewer than 20 rarely observed V segments, including chromosome 9 orphons, were excluded from the earlier analysis of around 590 of the donors. The study listed 150 to 200 TCR beta chains as associated with cytomegalovirus. For the cohort, immune exposure information was limited to CMV serostatus. The sequencing pipeline was judged likely to have produced a cluster of highly shared sequence variants as a technical artifact. A later analysis reported that several top co-occurrence clusters appeared linked to parvovirus B19, influenza, CMV and Epstein-Barr virus. Because HLA typing was unavailable for some donors at each locus, only the typed subset was used in association tests. Most TCR sequences were observed very rarely across donors, whereas some public TCRs were present in many individuals. Sequencing depth was assumed to be roughly uniform across donors in the presence/absence analyses, though that assumption may not hold. Compared with equally common non-associated chains, HLA-associated TCR beta chains in a later analysis were more clonally expanded and had lower generation probabilities. Only TCR beta chains were sequenced in this cohort, and the absence of alpha or paired-chain data limited detectable features. Broadly in line with IMGT annotations, most TCR beta V segments showed up in productive rearrangements about 90% or about 30% of the time in an earlier analysis of a few hundred of the donors. A later analysis found that TCR association rates varied across HLA loci, with DRB1 alleles showing the most associated TCRs and HLA-C alleles the fewest. In a later analysis, most CMV-associated TCR beta chains were found to appear HLA-restricted, with HLA associations seemingly driven largely by CMV exposure. A further reported finding was that TCR beta sequences accurately predicted the HLA-A and HLA-B alleles for most subjects in the first cohort.

Receptors were amplified or captured by the immunoSEQ multiplex PCR assay. The multiplex PCR relied on a mix of 60 forward primers for TCR Vbeta segments and 13 reverse primers for TCR Jbeta segments. The CDR3 region of rearranged TCR beta genes was amplified from genomic DNA with a multiplex PCR assay. On the Illumina HiSeq System, the amplified TCR beta libraries were sequenced as 87-base-pair reads. As for the authors' bioinformatics: Across the roughly 600 repertoires, a later analysis counted tens of millions of unique TCR beta chains, roughly 11 million of which were shared by at least two donors. Raw reads were error-corrected and collapsed into unique sequences by a nearest-neighbor algorithm in which closely related sequences were merged to remove PCR and sequencing errors. Alignment of CDR3 sequences to IMGT reference sequences was used to assign V, D and J gene segments. For a sequence to be retained, a match of at least six nucleotides to both a V gene segment and a J gene segment was required. A rearrangement counted as productive if the CDR3 had no stop codons and remained in frame with V and J, and every other rearrangement counted as non-productive. CDR3 was defined by IMGT convention, running from the second conserved V-encoded cysteine to the conserved J-encoded phenylalanine. The earlier analysis of roughly 590 of the donors excluded sequences that lacked an unambiguous match to a single V gene segment. In an earlier analysis of some 590 of the donors, a V segment was called functional when productive rearrangements were above 56.7%, and segregating when the standard deviation between donors exceeded 5%. To diagnose cytomegalovirus status from the catalog of TCR beta chain sequences, a statistical classification framework was built. In a later analysis, TCR nucleotide sequences were compared against IMGT/GENE-DB human TR gene sequences so that V and J genes could be assigned. In a later analysis, CDR3 sequences and most-parsimonious VDJ recombination scenarios were assigned using the TCRdist pipeline. In a later analysis, each TCR beta chain was defined by its CDR3 amino acid sequence together with its V-gene family, and reads without a unique V-gene family were excluded. In a later analysis, nearly 600 highly shared, low-generation-probability nucleotide sequences were removed to address suspected cross-contamination and a sequencing artifact. For each public chain, a later analysis derived a clonal expansion index from normalized ranks of inferred template counts within each repertoire. In a later analysis, generation probabilities were computed using a VDJ recombination model fitted to out-of-frame rearrangements, and the results were checked against IGoR. A later analysis scored TCR-TCR, TCR-HLA and TCR-CMV co-occurrence with hypergeometric tests, applying a repertoire-size bias correction to TCR pairs. In a later analysis, false discovery rates were estimated by permuting HLA or CMV assignments 20 times. In a later analysis, co-occurring TCRs were grouped using DBSCAN, with TCRdist sequence similarity added in when clustering inside HLA-allele-positive subsets. Repertoires with fewer than 30,000 or more than 120,000 public chains were left out of co-occurrence clustering, as were about 5 repertoires with anomalous nucleotide sharing. Held by TCRdb, this immuneACCESS table contains in-frame sequences only and omits some clones. Under half of the omission traces to an unresolved V gene where checked; the cause of the rest is unknown. V, J and clone size are those of that table, while D and trimming were read from the DNA. The sample includes 150,000 to 250,000 clones, with over 75% observed a single time. 0.098% of the sample is held by the ten biggest clonotypes.

The sequence was obtained from a boy aged 2 to 9 in good health and CMV-seronegative. Sequencing was done on a sample of PBMCs. Recombination linked TRBV5-1 to TRBJ1-2, with the identity of the D gene unclear. The DNA reads as follows: TGCGCCAGCAGCTTGGTAGGGCAGGACTCCTATGGCTACACCTTC. Translation gives CASSLVGQDSYGYTF. With the rest looked up from the reference TRBV5-1 and TRBJ1-2 genes rather than sequenced, the full variable domain is KAGVTQTPRYLIKTRGQQVTLSCSPISGHRSVSWYQQTPGQGLQFLFEYFSETQRNKGNFPGRFSGRQFSNSRSEMNVSTLELGDSALYLCASSLVGQDSYGYTFGSGTRLTVV.